This record concerns one T cell receptor beta chain sequence. Its antigen is as yet unknown. Time point of the sample: patch test 1, 2 weeks after DPC sensitization. Treatment here: therapeutic diphenylcyclopropenone sensitization with weekly scalp DPC. These data belong to a study of human T cells and chemical hapten exposure. For the study at large: The upper back received 0.01% DPC by patch testing, with results read at 6 days. Per-sample TCR yields varied mainly from small pooled library volume differences.

Study results and limitations: Patch test score was positively correlated with the counts of TCRs that had expanded at PT1. Significantly greater numbers of large CDR3 similarity clusters came from expanded TCRs than from controls.

From germline, CDR1 is SEHNR and CDR2 FQNEAQ (reference sequence). The CDR3 length is 16 residues. V gave up 5 bases and J gave up 3 bases, with 19 bases separating them. In TCRdb, the RACE reads were re-called with MiXCR into one record per CDR3 protein. This sample has about 100,000 distinct CDR3 sequences, with 9.5% to 11% found just once. The rearrangement links TRBV7-9 to TRBJ1-1; D remains unclear. Here the sequenced sample was whole blood, taken in connection with sensitization to the hapten diphenylcyclopropenone (DPC). The sequence came from a woman aged 40 to 50 with alopecia areata. Some clones in this sample may be carry-over from other donors' samples. CDR3 sequence reads: CASSPSGLGIYTEAFF. Here the CDR3 DNA reads TGTGCCAGCAGCCCGTCCGGGTTGGGGATATACACTGAAGCTTTCTTT.